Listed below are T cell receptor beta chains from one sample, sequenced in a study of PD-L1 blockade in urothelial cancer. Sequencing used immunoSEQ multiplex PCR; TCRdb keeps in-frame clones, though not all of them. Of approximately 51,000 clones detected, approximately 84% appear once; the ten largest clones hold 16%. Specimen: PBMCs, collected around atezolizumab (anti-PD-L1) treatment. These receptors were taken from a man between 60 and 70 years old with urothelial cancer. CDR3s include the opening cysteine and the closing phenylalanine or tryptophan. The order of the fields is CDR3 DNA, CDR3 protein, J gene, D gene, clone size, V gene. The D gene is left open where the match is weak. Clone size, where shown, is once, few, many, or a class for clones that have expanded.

DNA: TGTGCCAGCAGCTTTATGCTAGCGGGATCGGGTGAGCAGTTCTTC
CDR3: CASSFMLAGSGEQFF
J: TRBJ2-1
D: TRBD2
size: -
V: TRBV7-3

DNA: TGTGCTAGTGGTTTGGCAAGCACAGATACGCAGTATTTT
CDR3: CASGLASTDTQYF
J: TRBJ2-3
D: -
size: -
V: TRBV12-5

DNA: TGTGCCAGCAGTCAGAGCGGGGGGACCTACAATGAGCAGTTCTTC
CDR3: CASSQSGGTYNEQFF
J: TRBJ2-1
D: TRBD2
size: -
V: TRBV6-1

DNA: TGTGCCAGCAGCGCGAGGAGGGGGGAGGGGGGAAATGAGCAGTTCTTC
CDR3: CASSARRGEGGNEQFF
J: TRBJ2-1
D: -
size: -
V: TRBV9

DNA: TGTGCCAGCAGCTTAAACGGGTTCAATGAGCAGTTCTTC
CDR3: CASSLNGFNEQFF
J: TRBJ2-1
D: -
size: -
V: TRBV7-2

DNA: TGCGCCAGCAGCTTGAATGTTGTAGCGACTAGCACAGATACGCAGTATTTT
CDR3: CASSLNVVATSTDTQYF
J: TRBJ2-3
D: -
size: -
V: TRBV5-1

DNA: TGTGCCAGCAGCCGCGGGTATAATGAAAAACTGTTTTTT
CDR3: CASSRGYNEKLFF
J: TRBJ1-4
D: -
size: -
V: TRBV7-2

DNA: TGTGCCAGCAGCGTAGCCTACAGGGACTATGGCTACACCTTC
CDR3: CASSVAYRDYGYTF
J: TRBJ1-2
D: -
size: -
V: TRBV9

DNA: TGTGCCAGCAGCTTGGTTGGCGCCGGGGCTGGAAACACCATATATTTT
CDR3: CASSLVGAGAGNTIYF
J: TRBJ1-3
D: -
size: -
V: TRBV7-3

DNA: TGTGCCAGCAGCAAAACGGCTAGCGGGAGCCAAGAGACCCAGTACTTC
CDR3: CASSKTASGSQETQYF
J: TRBJ2-5
D: -
size: once
V: TRBV21-1

DNA: TGTGCCAGCAGCTCCGGGGAAGCTGGCTACACCTTC
CDR3: CASSSGEAGYTF
J: TRBJ1-2
D: -
size: -
V: TRBV7-2

DNA: TGTGCCAGCAGCCAAGCGCGAGAGGTAGTGGGAGGCGATGAGCAGTTCTTC
CDR3: CASSQAREVVGGDEQFF
J: TRBJ2-1
D: -
size: -
V: TRBV4-2

DNA: TGTGCCAGCAGCCCGACAGGCTACTCTGGGGCCAACGTCCTGACTTTC
CDR3: CASSPTGYSGANVLTF
J: TRBJ2-6
D: -
size: -
V: TRBV28

DNA: TGCAGCGTTGAGGGCAGGGCGGAGTTGGACGAGCAGTACTTC
CDR3: CSVEGRAELDEQYF
J: TRBJ2-7
D: -
size: -
V: TRBV29-1

DNA: TGTGCCTGGAGCCCTGGGACTGGGCGCAATCAGCCCCAGCATTTT
CDR3: CAWSPGTGRNQPQHF
J: TRBJ1-5
D: -
size: -
V: TRBV30

DNA: TGTGCCAGCAGCCGGACAGGGGAAGGGAGCAATCAGCCCCAGCATTTT
CDR3: CASSRTGEGSNQPQHF
J: TRBJ1-5
D: TRBD1
size: -
V: TRBV5-8

DNA: TGTGCCAGCAGCCCATCGACAGGGGGCCTGGGGGAGACCCAGTACTTC
CDR3: CASSPSTGGLGETQYF
J: TRBJ2-5
D: TRBD1
size: -
V: TRBV7-9

DNA: TGTGCCAGCTCACCACAGGGAGATAACTATGGCTACACCTTC
CDR3: CASSPQGDNYGYTF
J: TRBJ1-2
D: -
size: -
V: TRBV18

DNA: TGTGCCAGCAGTTACTCTGGTACTCTCGGTCAGCCCCAGCATTTT
CDR3: CASSYSGTLGQPQHF
J: TRBJ1-5
D: -
size: once
V: TRBV6-5

DNA: TGTGCCAGCATCCCGACTAGCGGGGGGCCATTGGGTGAGGAGCAGTTCTTC
CDR3: CASIPTSGGPLGEEQFF
J: TRBJ2-1
D: TRBD2
size: once
V: TRBV2

DNA: TGTGCCAGCGGGGGGGCCAGCCACAATCAGCCCCAGCATTTT
CDR3: CASGGASHNQPQHF
J: TRBJ1-5
D: -
size: -
V: TRBV9

DNA: TGTGCCAGCAAATGGTGGGGACAGGGGGCTCTCACTGAAGCTTTCTTT
CDR3: CASKWWGQGALTEAFF
J: TRBJ1-1
D: TRBD1
size: -
V: TRBV28